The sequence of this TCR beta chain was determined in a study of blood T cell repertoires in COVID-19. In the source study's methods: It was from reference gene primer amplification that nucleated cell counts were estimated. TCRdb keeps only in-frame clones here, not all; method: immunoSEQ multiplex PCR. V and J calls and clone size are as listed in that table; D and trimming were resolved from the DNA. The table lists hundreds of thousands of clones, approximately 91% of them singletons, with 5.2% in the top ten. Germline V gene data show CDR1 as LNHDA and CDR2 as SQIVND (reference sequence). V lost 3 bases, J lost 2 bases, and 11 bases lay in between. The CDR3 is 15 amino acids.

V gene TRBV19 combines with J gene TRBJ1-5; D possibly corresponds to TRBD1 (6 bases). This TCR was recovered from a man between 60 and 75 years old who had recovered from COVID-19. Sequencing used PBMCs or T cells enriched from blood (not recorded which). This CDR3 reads CASSIIRQGNQPQHF. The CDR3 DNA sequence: TGTGCCAGTAGTATCATTAGACAGGGCAATCAGCCCCAGCATTTT.